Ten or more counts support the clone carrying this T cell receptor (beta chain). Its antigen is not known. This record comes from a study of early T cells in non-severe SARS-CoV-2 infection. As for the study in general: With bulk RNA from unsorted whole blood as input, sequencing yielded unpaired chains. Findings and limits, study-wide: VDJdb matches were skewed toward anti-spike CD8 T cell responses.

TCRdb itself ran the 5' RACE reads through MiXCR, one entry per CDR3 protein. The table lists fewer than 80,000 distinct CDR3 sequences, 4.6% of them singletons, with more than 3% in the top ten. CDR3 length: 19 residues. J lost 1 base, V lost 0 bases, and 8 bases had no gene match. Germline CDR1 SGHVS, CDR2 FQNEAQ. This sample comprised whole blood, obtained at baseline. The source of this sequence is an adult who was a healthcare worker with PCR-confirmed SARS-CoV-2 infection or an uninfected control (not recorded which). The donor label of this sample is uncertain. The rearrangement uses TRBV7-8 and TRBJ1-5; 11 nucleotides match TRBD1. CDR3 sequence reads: CASSLALDRGPWSNQPQHF. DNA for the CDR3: TGTGCCAGCAGCTTAGCGTTGGACAGGGGGCCTTGGAGCAATCAGCCCCAGCATTTT.